This T cell receptor (beta chain) was obtained from a study of T-cell reconstitution after alpha-beta-depleted transplantation in children. Many counts were recorded for this clonotype. The CDR3 is 14 residues long. The V gene lost 5 bases and the J gene lost 5 bases, with 15 bases spanning the gap. During its preparation, the TCRbeta library received unique molecular identifiers. Using its own MiXCR run on the PCR reads, TCRdb lists one record per CDR3 protein. The sample has about 580,000 distinct CDR3 sequences, 23% seen once. This chain joins TRBV12-3 or TRBV12-4 and TRBJ1-2; a possible D gene is TRBD1 (6 bases). The receptor's source is a boy in the first two years of life who had a stem cell transplant for acute myeloid leukemia, so the T cells may come from the graft donor. The material was PBMCs, mostly from graft donor cells, obtained 360 days after TCRalphabeta/CD19-depleted stem cell transplant. The CDR3 bases are TGTGCCAGCAGTACGGACAGCCGAGTATATGGCTACACCTTC. It is translated as CASSTDSRVYGYTF.